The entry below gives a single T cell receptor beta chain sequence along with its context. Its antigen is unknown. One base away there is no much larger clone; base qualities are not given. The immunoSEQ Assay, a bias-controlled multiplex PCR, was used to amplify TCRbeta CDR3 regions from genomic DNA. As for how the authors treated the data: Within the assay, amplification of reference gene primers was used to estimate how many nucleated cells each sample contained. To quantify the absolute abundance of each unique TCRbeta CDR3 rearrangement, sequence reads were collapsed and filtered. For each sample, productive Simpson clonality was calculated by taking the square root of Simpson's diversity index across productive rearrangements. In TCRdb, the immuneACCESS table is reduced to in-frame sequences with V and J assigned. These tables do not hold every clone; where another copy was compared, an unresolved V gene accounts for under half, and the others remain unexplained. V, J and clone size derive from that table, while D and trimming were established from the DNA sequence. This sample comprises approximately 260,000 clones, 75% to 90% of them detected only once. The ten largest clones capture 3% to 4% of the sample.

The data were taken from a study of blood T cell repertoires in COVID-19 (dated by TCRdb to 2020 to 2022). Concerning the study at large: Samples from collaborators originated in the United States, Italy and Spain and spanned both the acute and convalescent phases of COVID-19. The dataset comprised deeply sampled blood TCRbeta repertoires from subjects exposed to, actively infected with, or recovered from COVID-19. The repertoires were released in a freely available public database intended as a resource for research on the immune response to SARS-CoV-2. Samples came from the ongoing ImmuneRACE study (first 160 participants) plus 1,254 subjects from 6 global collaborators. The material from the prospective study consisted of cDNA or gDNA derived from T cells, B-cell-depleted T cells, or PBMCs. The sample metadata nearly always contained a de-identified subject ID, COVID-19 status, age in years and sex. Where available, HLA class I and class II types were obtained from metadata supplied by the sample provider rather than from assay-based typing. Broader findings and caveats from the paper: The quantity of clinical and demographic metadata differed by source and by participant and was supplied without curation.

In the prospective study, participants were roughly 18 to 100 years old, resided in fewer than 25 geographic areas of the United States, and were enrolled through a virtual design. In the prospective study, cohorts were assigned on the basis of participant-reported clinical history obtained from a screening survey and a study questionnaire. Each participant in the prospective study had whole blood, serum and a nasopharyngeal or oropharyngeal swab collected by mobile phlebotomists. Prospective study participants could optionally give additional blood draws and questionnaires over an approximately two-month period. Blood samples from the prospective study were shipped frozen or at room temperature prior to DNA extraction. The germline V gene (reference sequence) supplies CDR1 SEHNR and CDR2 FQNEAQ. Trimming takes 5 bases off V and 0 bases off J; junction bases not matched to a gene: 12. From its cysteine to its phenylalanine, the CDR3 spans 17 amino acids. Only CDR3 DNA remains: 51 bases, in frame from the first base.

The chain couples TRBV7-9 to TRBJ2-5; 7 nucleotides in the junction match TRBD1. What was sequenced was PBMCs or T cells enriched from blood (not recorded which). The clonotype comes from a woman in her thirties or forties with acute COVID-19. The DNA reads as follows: TGTGCCAGCAGCCAATCCGAGGACAGGCCAAACCAAGAGACCCAGTACTTC. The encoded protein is CASSQSEDRPNQETQYF.